A selection of T cell receptor beta chains follows, all from one sample in a study of shared clonotypes between healthy human individuals. The data were produced by immunoSEQ multiplex PCR, yet TCRdb's version contains in-frame clones alone and is incomplete. The table shows some 2.1 million clones, with just under 95% occurring only once. Material for sequencing was naive CD8+ T cells from PBMCs. Receptors originate from a man younger than 35 in good health. Some clones in this sample may be carry-over from other donors' samples. Each CDR3 is given with its conserved first and last residue. A D gene is named only where the DNA matches it firmly. Clone size is not always given. Where it is, it says once, few, many or a class for expanded clones.

DNA,CDR3,size,J,V,D
TGTGCCAGCACAGAATACCATACCTACAATGAGCAGTTCTTC,CASTEYHTYNEQFF,NA,TRBJ2-1,TRBV6-4,NA
TGTGCCACCAGCCAGGGGGCGGGGTTAACCAGGTACGAGCAGTACTTC,CATSQGAGLTRYEQYF,NA,TRBJ2-7,TRBV15,TRBD1
TGTGCTAGTGGTTTGGCCCAGGGACTTAACACTGAAGCTTTCTTT,CASGLAQGLNTEAFF,NA,TRBJ1-1,TRBV12-5,NA
TGTGCCAGCAGCGCCCTCAACAATGAGCAGTTCTTC,CASSALNNEQFF,NA,TRBJ2-1,TRBV9,NA
TGTGCCAGCAGCTTACTAGCGGGAGGGGTATCAGATACGCAGTATTTT,CASSLLAGGVSDTQYF,NA,TRBJ2-3,TRBV28,TRBD2
TGTGCCAGCAGCGCAGAGGGACAGGTGCTGGGCCATGGCTACACCTTC,CASSAEGQVLGHGYTF,NA,TRBJ1-2,TRBV9,TRBD1
TGTGCCATCAGTGAGTCGGGGACAGGCCTTACCTATGGCTACACCTTC,CAISESGTGLTYGYTF,NA,TRBJ1-2,TRBV10-3,TRBD1
TGTGCCAGCAAGGTAACCGGACAGGGGGGTTATCAGCCCCAGCATTTT,CASKVTGQGGYQPQHF,NA,TRBJ1-5,TRBV28,TRBD1
TGTGCCAGCAGCGATCACAATGGCGAAAACATTCAGTACTTC,CASSDHNGENIQYF,NA,TRBJ2-4,TRBV7-6,NA
TGTGCCAGCAGCTTAACGGGACTAGTGGAGACCCAGTACTTC,CASSLTGLVETQYF,once,TRBJ2-5,TRBV11-1,TRBD2
TGTGCCAGCAGCGTAGGAGGGGGCGCCTACGAGCAGTACTTC,CASSVGGGAYEQYF,NA,TRBJ2-7,TRBV9,TRBD1
TGTGCCAGCAGTTCGATCAGACAGGGATTCCGATCCGAGCAGTACTTC,CASSSIRQGFRSEQYF,NA,TRBJ2-7,TRBV27,TRBD1
TGTGCCAGCAGCGGTAGGGAGCAGGGCTATGGCTACACCTTC,CASSGREQGYGYTF,NA,TRBJ1-2,TRBV6-6,NA
TGTGCCAGCAGTCCGCGACTAGCGGGAGCCCCCTACGAGCAGTACTTC,CASSPRLAGAPYEQYF,NA,TRBJ2-7,TRBV27,TRBD2
TGTGCCAGCAGTCCGGCACAGGGGAGTAACACTGAAGCTTTCTTT,CASSPAQGSNTEAFF,NA,TRBJ1-1,TRBV27,TRBD1
TGTGCCAGCAGTTTTAGATGGGGGCTGGCCACTGAAGCTTTCTTT,CASSFRWGLATEAFF,NA,TRBJ1-1,TRBV28,NA
TGTGCCAGCAGTTCACCACAGGGGGCGGCTACAGATACGCAGTATTTT,CASSSPQGAATDTQYF,NA,TRBJ2-3,TRBV2,TRBD1
TGTGCCAGCGGGACAGGGGCCTACGAGCAGTACTTC,CASGTGAYEQYF,NA,TRBJ2-7,TRBV27,TRBD1
TGTGCCAGCACCGCGCCGGGACAGGGGGCGATTGAGCAGTACTTC,CASTAPGQGAIEQYF,once,TRBJ2-7,TRBV28,TRBD1
TGTGCCAGCAGCTTCTCCAATGAGCAGTTCTTC,CASSFSNEQFF,once,TRBJ2-1,TRBV5-4,NA
TGTGCCAGCAGCTTCACAGGGATCCTCTCTCTAAGCTCCTACAATGAGCAGTTCTTC,CASSFTGILSLSSYNEQFF,NA,TRBJ2-1,TRBV7-2,NA
TGTGCCAGCAGCTTGGCGGACAGTAATGAAGCTTTCTTT,CASSLADSNEAFF,NA,TRBJ1-1,TRBV5-8,NA
TGCGCCAGCACCGGTTCGGCGGGAGGGCGCGGCACCGGGGAGCTGTTTTTT,CASTGSAGGRGTGELFF,once,TRBJ2-2,TRBV10-2,TRBD2
TGTGCCAGCACCTCCGGTTTTTCCGATGAGCAGTTCTTC,CASTSGFSDEQFF,NA,TRBJ2-1,TRBV6-1,NA
TGTGCCAGCAGCTTAGCCGGGAGTTCAAGTGAGCAGTTCTTC,CASSLAGSSSEQFF,NA,TRBJ2-1,TRBV7-7,NA
TGTGCCAGCAGAGAATGGGGATTCGGGGCTAATGAAAAACTGTTTTTT,CASREWGFGANEKLFF,NA,TRBJ1-4,TRBV6-1,NA
TGTGCCAGCAGCCTAGGAGGGCGTAACTCTGGAAACACCATATATTTT,CASSLGGRNSGNTIYF,NA,TRBJ1-3,TRBV7-7,NA
TGTGCCAGCAGTTCACGAGCGGTCCTGGAAGAGACCCAGTACTTC,CASSSRAVLEETQYF,NA,TRBJ2-5,TRBV27,NA
TGTGCCAGCAGCCCATCCGCCGGGACAGGGCTACACAATGAGCAGTTCTTC,CASSPSAGTGLHNEQFF,NA,TRBJ2-1,TRBV27,TRBD1
TGCGCCAGCAGTGTGACCCCCTACGAGCAGTACTTC,CASSVTPYEQYF,NA,TRBJ2-7,TRBV10-2,NA
TGTGCCAGCAGTAGTCCCGCGGACTCCTACGAGCAGTACTTC,CASSSPADSYEQYF,NA,TRBJ2-7,TRBV6-5,NA
TGTGCCAGCAGCTTAATGGGGAAAGCGGGCACCGGGGAGCTGTTTTTT,CASSLMGKAGTGELFF,NA,TRBJ2-2,TRBV7-6,NA
TGTGCCAGAAGCGAACCGGGACAGGGGGCTAGATCCCAACAAGAGACCCAGTACTTC,CARSEPGQGARSQQETQYF,NA,TRBJ2-5,TRBV5-3,TRBD1
TGTGCCAGCAGCTTATTAGTAGAAGAGACCCAGTACTTC,CASSLLVEETQYF,NA,TRBJ2-5,TRBV7-6,NA
TGCGCCAGCAGCCCCCGGTTGGGACGTGAAAAACTGTTTTTT,CASSPRLGREKLFF,NA,TRBJ1-4,TRBV5-1,NA
TGTGCCAGCAGCGGCAATAGAGGACAGGTCTCTACTGGAAACACCATATATTTT,CASSGNRGQVSTGNTIYF,NA,TRBJ1-3,TRBV7-9,TRBD1
TGTGCCAGCAGGGACCCAGATACGCAGTATTTT,CASRDPDTQYF,NA,TRBJ2-3,TRBV27,NA
TGTGCCAGCAGCTTAGTTAGAGGGTACACCGAAGCTTTCTTT,CASSLVRGYTEAFF,NA,TRBJ1-1,TRBV7-9,NA
TGTGCCAGCAGCCTATTAGGGGGTCTGGGACTAGGCGGCGAGCAGTACTTC,CASSLLGGLGLGGEQYF,NA,TRBJ2-7,TRBV27,TRBD2
TGCGCCAGCAGCCAAGATTCGACAGGGGGTGGCACTGAAGCTTTCTTT,CASSQDSTGGGTEAFF,once,TRBJ1-1,TRBV4-3,TRBD1
TGCGCCAGCAGCTTAGGTGGTAATGAGCAGTTCTTC,CASSLGGNEQFF,NA,TRBJ2-1,TRBV5-1,NA
TGTGCCAGCTCACCAGGACGTCGGGACACCCAGGTGGGGGCCAACGTCCTGACTTTC,CASSPGRRDTQVGANVLTF,NA,TRBJ2-6,TRBV18,NA
TGTGCCAGCAGCCCCGCCCTAGACTACGAGCAGTACTTC,CASSPALDYEQYF,NA,TRBJ2-7,TRBV7-9,NA
TGTGCCAGCACCGAAGGGTTTTCTTCCAAAAACATTCAGTACTTC,CASTEGFSSKNIQYF,NA,TRBJ2-4,TRBV7-9,NA
TGTGCCAGCAGCCAAGCGCCACTAGCGGGAGAAGATGAGCAGTTCTTC,CASSQAPLAGEDEQFF,NA,TRBJ2-1,TRBV4-2,TRBD2
TGCGCCAGCAGCCAAAGGACAGGGACTGAAGCTTTCTTT,CASSQRTGTEAFF,NA,TRBJ1-1,TRBV4-1,TRBD1
TGTGCCAGCAGTGAGGACAGGGGTTTCTACGAGCAGTACTTC,CASSEDRGFYEQYF,NA,TRBJ2-7,TRBV25-1,TRBD1
TGTGCCAGCAGCCGAGAGGGACTAGCGGGATTGGGGGATACGCAGTATTTT,CASSREGLAGLGDTQYF,NA,TRBJ2-3,TRBV4-2,TRBD2
TGTGCCAGTAGCGTAATGGTGACCCGCACAGATACGCAGTATTTT,CASSVMVTRTDTQYF,NA,TRBJ2-3,TRBV19,NA